One and the same sample provided the 10 T cell receptor beta chains below, sequenced in a study of tumor-infiltrating lymphocytes in primary liver carcinoma. Blood RNA came from unsorted whole blood; germline DNA was also extracted. A constant-region primer primed TCR beta cDNA synthesis from around 500 ng of total RNA. Libraries of TCR beta came from three nested multiplex PCR rounds with slightly modified ARM-PCR. A C-beta reverse primer was combined with TRBV1-TRBV30 forward primers in the first two PCR rounds, and each round had approximately 9 cycles. TCRdb analysed the multiplex PCR reads with MiXCR anew, one entry per CDR3 protein. The top ten clones hold about 70% of a sample with more than 150,000 distinct CDR3 sequences, over 45% of them seen once. The sample was peripheral blood. These receptors all come from a man aged 40-49 years with primary liver carcinoma and hepatitis B virus infection.

The V gene is TRBV4-1, the J gene TRBJ1-5; D is ambiguous. The germline gives CDR1 MGHRA, CDR2 YSYEKL. V lost 0 bases, J lost 2 bases, and 8 bases lay in between. This CDR3 is 15 amino acids long. Written as DNA, the CDR3 is TGCGCCAGCAGCCAAGAGCCACACGGCAATCAGCCCCAGCATTTT. Amino acids: CASSQEPHGNQPQHF.

The chain is built from TRBV4-1 and TRBJ2-3; 10 bases match TRBD1. Trimming cost V 5 bases and J 7 bases; bases outside gene matches: 18. Germline values: CDR1 MGHRA, CDR2 YSYEKL. CDR3 size: 18 residues. The CDR3 reads CASSSNPPQDRGRHTQYF. CDR3 nucleotide sequence: TGCGCCAGCAGCTCCAACCCCCCTCAGGACAGGGGGAGGCATACGCAGTATTTT.

About this clonotype itself: At one boundary the junction diverges from the germline segment, which might be a read error. The chain carries TRBV11-2 and TRBJ1-5; TRBD1 might be the D (6 bases). The CDR3 consists of 12 residues. The V gene's germline CDR1 is SGHAT and CDR2 FQNNGV. The CDR3 DNA reads TGTGCCAGCAGCCCCAGGGGTCAGCCCCAGAATTTT. It codes for CASSPRGQPQNF.

This sequence joins TRBV6-5 and TRBJ2-2; no clear D gene. The CDR3 is 13 amino acids. Trimming cost V 2 bases and J 4 bases, with 5 bases left between them. Germline CDR1 and CDR2: MNHEY and SVGAGI. CDR3 region: CASSYAGTGELFF. DNA of the CDR3: TGTGCCAGCAGTTACGCTGGCACCGGGGAGCTGTTTTTT.

Concerning this clonotype: This may stem from a read error, because a much larger clone lies one nucleotide away. This chain joins TRBV7-9 and TRBJ2-3, with a possible D match to TRBD2 (7 bases). Germline CDR1 reads SEHNR; CDR2 reads FQNEAQ (reference sequence). There are 14 residues in the CDR3. This chain's CDR3 is CDSSYGGPTDTQYF. The DNA of the CDR3 is TGTGACAGCAGCTACGGGGGGCCGACAGATACGCAGTATTTT.

The chain recombines TRBV12-3 or TRBV12-4 with TRBJ2-7; D is ambiguous. This CDR3 is 11 amino acids long. V was shortened by 7 bases and J by 6 bases, with 10 bases between the two germline ends. The CDR3 DNA reads as TGTGCCAGCACTCGTAAGGGCGAGCAGTACTTC. As protein: CASTRKGEQYF.

This clonotype occurred once. The rearrangement joins TRBV6-6 to TRBJ2-1; 13 nucleotides agree with TRBD2. The germline CDR1 and CDR2 sequences are MNHNY and SVGAGI (reference sequence). With 4 bases clipped from V and 6 bases from J, the junction kept 3 bases outside the gene matches. The CDR3 length is 15 residues. CDR3 sequence (DNA): TGTGCCAGCAGTTCCCGGACTAGCGGGAGCAATGAGCAGTTCTTC. Protein sequence: CASSSRTSGSNEQFF.

A word on this clonotype: Mismatch with germline at one junction end may stem from a read error. The genes are TRBV11-1 and TRBJ2-3; no clear D. CDR3 length: 12 amino acids. Looked up from germline, CDR1 is SGHAT and CDR2 is FQDESV (reference sequence). This CDR3 reads CASTLSQDTLYF. The CDR3 coding sequence is TGTGCCAGCACCTTAAGTCAAGATACGCTGTATTTT.

The chain has TRBV6-5 and TRBJ1-6, with 9 bases lining up with TRBD1. Per germline, CDR1 MNHEY and CDR2 SVGAGI. CDR3 size: 15 residues. The trim removed 4 bases at V and 9 bases at J, leaving 7 bases unmatched. The CDR3 protein is CASSLQGARGSPLHF. The CDR3 DNA sequence: TGTGCCAGCAGTTTACAGGGGGCAAGGGGTTCACCCCTCCACTTT.

In its sample, this clonotype was seen a few times. The chain joins TRBV5-6 to TRBJ2-7; D gene unclear. The V end lost 4 bases, the J end lost 3 bases, and 8 bases lay between the germline ends. CDR1 SGHDT and CDR2 YYEEEE come from the germline V gene. The CDR3 contains 12 residues. This CDR3 reads CASSPQNYEQYF. DNA for the CDR3: TGTGCCAGCAGCCCACAGAACTACGAGCAGTACTTC.